A selection of T cell receptor beta chains follows, all from one sample in a study of blood T cell repertoires in COVID-19. This table comes from immunoSEQ multiplex PCR, and its TCRdb copy is limited to in-frame clones, with some not included. The data hold about 190,000 clones, with approximately 86% observed a single time. The sequenced sample consisted of PBMCs or T cells enriched from blood (not recorded which). The source is a woman aged 55-69 years with acute COVID-19. Both conserved end residues are part of each CDR3. D genes are given only for firm matches. Rows may omit the clone size; those that give it use once, few, many or a size class.

.	TRBV29-1	TRBJ1-4	.	CSVITDNEKLFF	TGCAGCGTCATCACAGATAATGAAAAACTGTTTTTT
TRBD1	TRBV4-3	TRBJ1-2	once	CASSQISGTGVYGYTF	TGCGCCAGCAGCCAAATCTCGGGGACAGGGGTTTATGGCTACACCTTC
TRBD2	TRBV7-2	TRBJ2-3	.	CASSSPGGGPSDTQYF	TGTGCCAGCAGCTCGCCTGGCGGGGGGCCGTCGGACACGCAGTATTTT
.	TRBV7-6	TRBJ2-5	.	CASSSVPQGGAPETQYF	TGTGCCAGCAGCTCCGTACCACAGGGAGGGGCGCCGGAGACCCAGTACTTC
TRBD1	TRBV2	TRBJ1-2	.	CASISGQNFYGYTF	TGTGCCAGCATCTCGGGACAGAACTTCTATGGCTACACCTTC
TRBD1	TRBV24-1	TRBJ2-2	.	CATTGQGDVTGELFF	TGTGCCACGACGGGACAGGGGGACGTCACCGGGGAGCTGTTTTTT
.	TRBV4-3	TRBJ1-2	.	CASSFDGGGYTF	TGCGCCAGCAGCTTCGACGGCGGTGGCTACACCTTC
.	TRBV5-5	TRBJ1-1	few	CASSLRVGLNTEAFF	TGTGCCAGCAGCTTGCGGGTAGGATTGAACACTGAAGCTTTCTTT
TRBD2	TRBV9	TRBJ2-1	.	CASKPGGAGNEQFF	TGTGCCAGCAAGCCCGGGGGGGCCGGGAATGAGCAGTTCTTC
.	TRBV6-2/TRBV6-3	TRBJ1-1	.	CASSYATARPNTEAFF	TGTGCCAGCAGTTACGCGACAGCGAGACCGAACACTGAAGCTTTCTTT
TRBD1	TRBV24-1	TRBJ2-3	.	CATGDRVADTQYF	TGTGCCACCGGGGACAGGGTGGCAGATACGCAGTATTTT
TRBD2	TRBV28	TRBJ2-1	.	CASSLNGRGGRYGEQFF	TGTGCCAGCAGTTTGAATGGGCGGGGGGGCCGATACGGTGAGCAGTTCTTC
TRBD2	TRBV18	TRBJ2-1	.	CASSSGGYNEQFF	TGTGCCAGCTCGTCGGGAGGCTACAATGAGCAGTTCTTC
TRBD2	TRBV30	TRBJ2-7	few	CAWSVPGSGSYEQYF	TGTGCCTGGAGTGTACCGGGTAGCGGGAGTTACGAGCAGTACTTC
.	TRBV5-8	TRBJ2-7	.	CASSHPGTMTPYEQYF	TGTGCCAGCAGCCACCCCGGGACAATGACTCCTTACGAGCAGTACTTC
.	TRBV15	TRBJ1-2	.	CATSRPRGGYTF	TGTGCCACCAGCAGACCCAGGGGTGGCTACACCTTC
.	TRBV28	TRBJ1-1	.	CATVIFAEAFF	TGTGCCACCGTTATTTTCGCTGAAGCTTTCTTT
.	TRBV5-1	TRBJ1-1	once	CASSLEVGVDTEAFF	TGCGCCAGCAGCTTGGAAGTAGGGGTCGACACTGAAGCTTTCTTT
.	TRBV9	TRBJ1-2	.	CASSVGTAGGYTF	TGTGCCAGCAGCGTAGGCACAGCGGGCGGCTACACCTTC
.	TRBV19	TRBJ1-6	.	CASTLRWGQFVNSPLHF	TGTGCCAGTACCCTAAGGTGGGGGCAGTTTGTAAATTCACCCCTCCACTTT
.	TRBV18	TRBJ1-1	.	CASSQGMNTEAFF	TGTGCCAGCTCACAGGGGATGAACACTGAAGCTTTCTTT
.	TRBV7-2	TRBJ1-1	once	CASSFQGVLTTEAFF	TGTGCCAGCAGCTTTCAGGGTGTCCTGACCACTGAAGCTTTCTTT
.	TRBV4-1	TRBJ1-2	few	CASSHRRQDGYTF	TGCGCCAGCAGCCACCGGAGACAGGATGGCTACACCTTC
.	TRBV9	TRBJ2-5	.	CASSPRRDQETQYF	TGTGCCAGCAGCCCCCGCAGGGACCAAGAGACCCAGTACTTC
.	TRBV5-4	TRBJ2-5	.	CASSFGSVGGTQETQYF	TGTGCCAGCAGCTTTGGTTCGGTAGGGGGAACGCAAGAGACCCAGTACTTC
.	TRBV7-2	TRBJ1-1	.	CASSARGGNTEAFF	TGTGCCAGCAGCGCCCGGGGTGGTAACACTGAAGCTTTCTTT
TRBD1	TRBV25-1	TRBJ2-3	.	CASRPDRGTDTQYF	TGTGCCAGCAGGCCGGACAGGGGCACAGATACGCAGTATTTT
.	TRBV18	TRBJ1-2	.	CASSLGASRGYTF	TGTGCCAGCTCACTGGGCGCGTCTCGTGGCTACACCTTC
.	TRBV9	TRBJ1-3	.	CASSGAGDTIGNTIYF	TGTGCCAGCAGCGGCGCGGGGGACACTATAGGAAACACCATATATTTT
TRBD1	TRBV27	TRBJ1-1	.	CASNTQGQGLGTEAFF	TGTGCCAGCAATACCCAAGGACAGGGGTTGGGCACTGAAGCTTTCTTT
TRBD1	TRBV25-1	TRBJ1-4	few	CASSGPTGLNEKLFF	TGTGCCAGCAGTGGTCCGACAGGGTTAAATGAAAAACTGTTTTTT
.	TRBV11-2	TRBJ1-2	few	CASSLDLYGYTF	TGTGCCAGCAGCTTAGATCTCTATGGCTACACCTTC
TRBD1	TRBV30	TRBJ2-1	few	CAWSVRDSQFF	TGTGCCTGGAGTGTAAGGGACAGCCAGTTCTTC
.	TRBV18	TRBJ2-3	.	CASSPPSSREDTQYF	TGTGCCAGCTCACCACCCTCCTCTAGAGAAGATACGCAGTATTTT
TRBD2	TRBV7-2	TRBJ2-3	.	CASSLWEGTDTQYF	TGTGCCAGCAGTCTCTGGGAGGGGACAGATACGCAGTATTTT
.	TRBV6-2/TRBV6-3	TRBJ1-5	.	CASSRGQGGQPQHF	TGTGCCAGCAGTAGAGGGCAGGGAGGGCAGCCCCAGCATTTT
.	TRBV6-2/TRBV6-3	TRBJ1-1	once	CASSYPFLNTEAFF	TGTGCCAGCAGTTACCCTTTTCTGAACACTGAAGCTTTCTTT
.	TRBV12-3/TRBV12-4	TRBJ1-2	.	CASSRVTSVGYTF	TGTGCCAGCAGTCGAGTCACCTCCGTTGGCTACACCTTC
.	TRBV7-7	TRBJ2-1	.	CASSLGSYNEQFF	TGTGCCAGCAGCTTAGGGAGCTACAATGAGCAGTTCTTC